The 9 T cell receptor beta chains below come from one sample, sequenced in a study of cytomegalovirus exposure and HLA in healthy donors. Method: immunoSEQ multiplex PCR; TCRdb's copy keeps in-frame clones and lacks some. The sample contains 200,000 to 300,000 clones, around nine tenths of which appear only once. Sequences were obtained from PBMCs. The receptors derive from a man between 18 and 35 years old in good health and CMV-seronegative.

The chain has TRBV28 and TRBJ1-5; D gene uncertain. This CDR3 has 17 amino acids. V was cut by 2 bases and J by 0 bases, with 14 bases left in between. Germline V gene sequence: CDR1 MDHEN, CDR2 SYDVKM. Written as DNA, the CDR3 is TGTGCCAGCAGTTTACCAACCCGACACTTTAGCAATCAGCCCCAGCATTTT. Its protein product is CASSLPTRHFSNQPQHF.

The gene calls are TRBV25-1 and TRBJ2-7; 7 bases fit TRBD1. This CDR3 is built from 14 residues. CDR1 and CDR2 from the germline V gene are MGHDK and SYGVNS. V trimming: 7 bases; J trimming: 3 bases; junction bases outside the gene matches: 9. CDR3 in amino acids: CASTRDRGGYEQYF. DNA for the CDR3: TGTGCCAGCACCCGGGACAGAGGGGGCTACGAGCAGTACTTC.

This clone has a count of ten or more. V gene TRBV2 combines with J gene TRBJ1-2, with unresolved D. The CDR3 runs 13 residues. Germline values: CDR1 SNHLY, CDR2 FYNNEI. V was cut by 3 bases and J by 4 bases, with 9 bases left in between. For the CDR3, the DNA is TGTGCCAGCAGTGACACCTCGGGCTATGGCTACACCTTC. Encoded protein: CASSDTSGYGYTF.

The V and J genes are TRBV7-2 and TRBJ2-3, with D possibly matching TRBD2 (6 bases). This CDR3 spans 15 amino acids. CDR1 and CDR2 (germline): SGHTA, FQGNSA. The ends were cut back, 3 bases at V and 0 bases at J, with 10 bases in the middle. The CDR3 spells CASSLGGTSTDTQYF. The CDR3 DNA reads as TGTGCCAGCAGCTTGGGCGGGACTAGCACAGATACGCAGTATTTT.

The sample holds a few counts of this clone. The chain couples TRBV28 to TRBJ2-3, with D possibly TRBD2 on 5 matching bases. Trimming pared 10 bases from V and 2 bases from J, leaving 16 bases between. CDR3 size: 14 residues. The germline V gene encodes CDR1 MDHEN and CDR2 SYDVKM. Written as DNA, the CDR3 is TGTGCCATCACGCCTGGCGGGTCCACAGATACGCAGTATTTT. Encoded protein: CAITPGGSTDTQYF.

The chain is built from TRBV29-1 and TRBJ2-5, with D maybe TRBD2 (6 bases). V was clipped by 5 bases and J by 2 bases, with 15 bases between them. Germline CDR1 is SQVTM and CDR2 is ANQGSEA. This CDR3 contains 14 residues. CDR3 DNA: TGCAGCGTTACCTGGCGGGACGGTCAAGAGACCCAGTACTTC. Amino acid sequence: CSVTWRDGQETQYF.

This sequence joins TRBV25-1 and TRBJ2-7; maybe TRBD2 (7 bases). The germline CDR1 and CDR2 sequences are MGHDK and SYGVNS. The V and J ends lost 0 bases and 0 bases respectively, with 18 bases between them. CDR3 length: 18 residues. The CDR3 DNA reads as TGTGCCAGCAGTGAATATGGGAGGGGGACACCCTCCTCCTACGAGCAGTACTTC. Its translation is CASSEYGRGTPSSYEQYF.

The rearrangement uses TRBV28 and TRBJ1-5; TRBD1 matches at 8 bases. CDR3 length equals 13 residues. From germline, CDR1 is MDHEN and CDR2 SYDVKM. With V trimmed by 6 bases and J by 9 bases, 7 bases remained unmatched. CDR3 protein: CASRLQGDAPQHF. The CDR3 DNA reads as TGTGCCAGCAGACTACAGGGGGATGCGCCCCAGCATTTT.

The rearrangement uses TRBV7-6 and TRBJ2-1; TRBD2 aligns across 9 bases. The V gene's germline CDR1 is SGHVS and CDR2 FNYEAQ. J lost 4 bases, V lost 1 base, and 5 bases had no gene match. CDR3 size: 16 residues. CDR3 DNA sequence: TGTGCCAGCAGCTTAGAGGCTAGCGGGATATACAATGAGCAGTTCTTC. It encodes CASSLEASGIYNEQFF.